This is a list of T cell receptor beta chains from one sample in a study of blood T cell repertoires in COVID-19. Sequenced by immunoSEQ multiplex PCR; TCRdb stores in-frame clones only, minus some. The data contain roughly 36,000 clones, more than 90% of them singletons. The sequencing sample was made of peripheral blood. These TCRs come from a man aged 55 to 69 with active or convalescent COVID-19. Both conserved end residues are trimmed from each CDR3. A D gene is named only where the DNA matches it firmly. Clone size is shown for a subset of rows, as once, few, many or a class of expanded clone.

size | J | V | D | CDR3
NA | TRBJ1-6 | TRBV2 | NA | ASTQEGSESPLH
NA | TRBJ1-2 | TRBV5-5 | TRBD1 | ASSLAQGAGGYT
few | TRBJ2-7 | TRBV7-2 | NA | ASSLHRGGTYEQY
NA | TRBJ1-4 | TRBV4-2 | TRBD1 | ASSQSWAGGEKLF
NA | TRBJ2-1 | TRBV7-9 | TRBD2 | ASSLALGLAGVYEQF
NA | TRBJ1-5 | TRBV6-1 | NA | ASSERRSSQPQH
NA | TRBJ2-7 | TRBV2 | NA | ASRAVTYEQY
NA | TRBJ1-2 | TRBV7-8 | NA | ASSLAGQFYGYT
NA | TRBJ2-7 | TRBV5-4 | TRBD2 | ASSLRTSVNEQY
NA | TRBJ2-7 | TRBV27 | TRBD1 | ATTLTGGSYEQY
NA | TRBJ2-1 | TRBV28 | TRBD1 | ASSRDRGNEQF
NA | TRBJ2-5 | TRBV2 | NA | ATQGYVETQY
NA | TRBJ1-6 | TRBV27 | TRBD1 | ASSWTGFNSPLH
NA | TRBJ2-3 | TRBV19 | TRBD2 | ASSSRAGADTQY
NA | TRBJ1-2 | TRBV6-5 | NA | ASSFRRRGYGYT
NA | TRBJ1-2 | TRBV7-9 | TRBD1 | ASSSPGQGQRGYT
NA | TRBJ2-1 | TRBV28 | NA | ASSLWNSYNEQF
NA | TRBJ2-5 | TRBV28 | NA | ASSLADRQETQY
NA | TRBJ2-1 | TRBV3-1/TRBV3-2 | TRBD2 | ASSPRPGSGSYNEQF
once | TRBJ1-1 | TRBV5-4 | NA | ASSLVAGLETEAF
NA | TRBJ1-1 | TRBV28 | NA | ASSLGSPMNTEAF
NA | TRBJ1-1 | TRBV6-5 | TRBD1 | ASIAGGAETEAF
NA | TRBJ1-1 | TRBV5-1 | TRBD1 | ASSASQGGTEAF
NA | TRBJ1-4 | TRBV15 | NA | ATSRVPGLNEKLF
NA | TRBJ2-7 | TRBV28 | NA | ASSFAYEQY
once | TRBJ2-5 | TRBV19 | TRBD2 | ASSIRGLAGTQETQY
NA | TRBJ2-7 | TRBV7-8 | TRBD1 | ASSLRSRGQGMDEQY
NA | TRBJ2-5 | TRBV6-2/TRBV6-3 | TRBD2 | ASSYSRFRAGPEETQY
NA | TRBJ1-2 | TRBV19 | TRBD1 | ASSRTGGFANYGYT
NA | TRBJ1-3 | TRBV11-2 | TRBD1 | ASSLVGTGTHSGNTIY
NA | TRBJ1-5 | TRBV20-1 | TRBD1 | SASDREGGGQPQH
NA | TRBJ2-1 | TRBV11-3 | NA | ASSPRGIGNNEQF
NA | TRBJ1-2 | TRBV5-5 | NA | ASSFPGSLGYT
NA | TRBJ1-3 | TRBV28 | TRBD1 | ASSLEGAAGNTIY
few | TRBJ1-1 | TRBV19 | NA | ASSPIWEGRRKNTEAF